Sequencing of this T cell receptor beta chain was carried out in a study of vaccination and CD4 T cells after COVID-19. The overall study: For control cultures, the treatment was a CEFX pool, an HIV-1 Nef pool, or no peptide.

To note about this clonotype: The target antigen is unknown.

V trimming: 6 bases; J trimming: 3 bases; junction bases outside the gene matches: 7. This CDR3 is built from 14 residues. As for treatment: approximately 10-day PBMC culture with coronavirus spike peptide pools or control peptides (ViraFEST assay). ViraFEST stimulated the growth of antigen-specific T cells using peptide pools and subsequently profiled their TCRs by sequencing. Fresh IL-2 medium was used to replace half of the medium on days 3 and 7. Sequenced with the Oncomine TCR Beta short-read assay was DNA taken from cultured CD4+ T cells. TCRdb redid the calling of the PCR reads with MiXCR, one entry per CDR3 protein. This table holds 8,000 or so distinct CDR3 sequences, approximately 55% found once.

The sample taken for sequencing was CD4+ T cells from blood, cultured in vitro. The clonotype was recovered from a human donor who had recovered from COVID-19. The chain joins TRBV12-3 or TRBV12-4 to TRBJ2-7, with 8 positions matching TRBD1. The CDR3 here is CASSRTGNIYEQYF. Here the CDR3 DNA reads TGTGCCAGCAGCCGGACAGGGAATATCTACGAGCAGTACTTC.